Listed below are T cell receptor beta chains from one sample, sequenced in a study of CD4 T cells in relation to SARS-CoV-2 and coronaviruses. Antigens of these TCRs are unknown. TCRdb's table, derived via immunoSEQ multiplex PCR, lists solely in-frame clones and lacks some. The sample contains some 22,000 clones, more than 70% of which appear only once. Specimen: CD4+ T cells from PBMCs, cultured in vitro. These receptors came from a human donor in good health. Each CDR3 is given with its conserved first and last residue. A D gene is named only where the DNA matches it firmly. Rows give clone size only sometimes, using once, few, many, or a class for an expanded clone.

cdr3_nt: TGTGCCAGCAGTTTGACAGGGGGGGATACTGAAGCTTTCTTT
cdr3_aa: CASSLTGGDTEAFF
j_call: TRBJ1-1
v_call: TRBV27
clone_size: NA
d_call: TRBD1

cdr3_nt: TGTGCCAGCAGTTCCCCCGGACAGGTGACGCAAGCTTTCTTT
cdr3_aa: CASSSPGQVTQAFF
j_call: TRBJ1-1
v_call: TRBV28
clone_size: NA
d_call: TRBD1

cdr3_nt: TGTGCCAGCGCCCAAATGAGCGGGATGGGTAGCGAGCAGTACTTC
cdr3_aa: CASAQMSGMGSEQYF
j_call: TRBJ2-7
v_call: TRBV27
clone_size: medium-sized
d_call: TRBD2

cdr3_nt: TGTGCCAGCTCACCGAATAACAGGGTCCTCTACGAGCAGTACTTC
cdr3_aa: CASSPNNRVLYEQYF
j_call: TRBJ2-7
v_call: TRBV18
clone_size: NA
d_call: NA

cdr3_nt: TGTGCCAGCTCACCAGGGTCGGGGAAGGAAGAAAAACTGTTTTTT
cdr3_aa: CASSPGSGKEEKLFF
j_call: TRBJ1-4
v_call: TRBV18
clone_size: NA
d_call: NA

cdr3_nt: TGTGCCAGCAGCGTGGGACAGGGGTTTGGCGAGCAGTACTTC
cdr3_aa: CASSVGQGFGEQYF
j_call: TRBJ2-7
v_call: TRBV9
clone_size: NA
d_call: TRBD1

cdr3_nt: TGTGCCAGCAGTTTAGACAGGGGCGCTGAAGCTTTCTTT
cdr3_aa: CASSLDRGAEAFF
j_call: TRBJ1-1
v_call: TRBV12-3/TRBV12-4
clone_size: NA
d_call: TRBD1

cdr3_nt: TGTGCCAGCAGCTTAGCGCAAGGTAGCGGGAAAGCAGATACGCAGTATTTT
cdr3_aa: CASSLAQGSGKADTQYF
j_call: TRBJ2-3
v_call: TRBV7-2
clone_size: few
d_call: TRBD2

cdr3_nt: TGTGCCAGCAGCCAAGTCGGGGATCAGCCCCAGCATTTT
cdr3_aa: CASSQVGDQPQHF
j_call: TRBJ1-5
v_call: TRBV4-2
clone_size: NA
d_call: NA

cdr3_nt: TGTGCCAGCAGCTCGGGACGGAACAACTATGGCTACACCTTC
cdr3_aa: CASSSGRNNYGYTF
j_call: TRBJ1-2
v_call: TRBV11-2
clone_size: NA
d_call: NA

cdr3_nt: TGTGCCAGCAGCGGGGGGGGACGCAGGAACACTGAAGCTTTCTTT
cdr3_aa: CASSGGGRRNTEAFF
j_call: TRBJ1-1
v_call: TRBV9
clone_size: NA
d_call: NA

cdr3_nt: TGTGCCTGGAGTGAGAGCGGGCCCGGGGAGCTGTTTTTT
cdr3_aa: CAWSESGPGELFF
j_call: TRBJ2-2
v_call: TRBV30
clone_size: NA
d_call: NA

cdr3_nt: TGTGCCAGTAGTAGCGCGGGGCCCCAGCATTTT
cdr3_aa: CASSSAGPQHF
j_call: TRBJ1-5
v_call: TRBV19
clone_size: NA
d_call: NA

cdr3_nt: TGTGCCAGCTCACCCGGGGGGCTGGAGACCCAGTACTTC
cdr3_aa: CASSPGGLETQYF
j_call: TRBJ2-5
v_call: TRBV18
clone_size: NA
d_call: NA

cdr3_nt: TGCGCCAGCAGCCCAGACAGGGGGGCCTTGAACACTGAAGCTTTCTTT
cdr3_aa: CASSPDRGALNTEAFF
j_call: TRBJ1-1
v_call: TRBV5-1
clone_size: NA
d_call: TRBD1

cdr3_nt: TGTGCCAGCAGTTTACCCACTGAAGCTTTCTTT
cdr3_aa: CASSLPTEAFF
j_call: TRBJ1-1
v_call: TRBV28
clone_size: NA
d_call: NA

cdr3_nt: TGTGCCAGCAGCTTGCCTAGGGGCCATGAGCAGTTCTTC
cdr3_aa: CASSLPRGHEQFF
j_call: TRBJ2-1
v_call: TRBV5-8
clone_size: NA
d_call: NA

cdr3_nt: TGCGCCAGCAGCTGGACTAACAACAATGAGCAGTTCTTC
cdr3_aa: CASSWTNNNEQFF
j_call: TRBJ2-1
v_call: TRBV5-1
clone_size: NA
d_call: NA

cdr3_nt: TGTGCCAGCAGCCAAGTAGCGGGAGGGGACTACAATGAGCAGTTCTTC
cdr3_aa: CASSQVAGGDYNEQFF
j_call: TRBJ2-1
v_call: TRBV3-1/TRBV3-2
clone_size: NA
d_call: TRBD2

cdr3_nt: TGTGCTAGTGGTACCTTGGGAAGGACCGGGGAGCTGTTTTTT
cdr3_aa: CASGTLGRTGELFF
j_call: TRBJ2-2
v_call: TRBV12-5
clone_size: NA
d_call: NA

cdr3_nt: TGTGCCAGCAGCCAAAGGGCTAACTATGGCTACACCTTC
cdr3_aa: CASSQRANYGYTF
j_call: TRBJ1-2
v_call: TRBV3-1/TRBV3-2
clone_size: NA
d_call: NA

cdr3_nt: TGTGCCAGCAGCTTACGGGACAGGGCTCTTGTAGCTTTCTTT
cdr3_aa: CASSLRDRALVAFF
j_call: TRBJ1-1
v_call: TRBV7-2
clone_size: NA
d_call: TRBD1